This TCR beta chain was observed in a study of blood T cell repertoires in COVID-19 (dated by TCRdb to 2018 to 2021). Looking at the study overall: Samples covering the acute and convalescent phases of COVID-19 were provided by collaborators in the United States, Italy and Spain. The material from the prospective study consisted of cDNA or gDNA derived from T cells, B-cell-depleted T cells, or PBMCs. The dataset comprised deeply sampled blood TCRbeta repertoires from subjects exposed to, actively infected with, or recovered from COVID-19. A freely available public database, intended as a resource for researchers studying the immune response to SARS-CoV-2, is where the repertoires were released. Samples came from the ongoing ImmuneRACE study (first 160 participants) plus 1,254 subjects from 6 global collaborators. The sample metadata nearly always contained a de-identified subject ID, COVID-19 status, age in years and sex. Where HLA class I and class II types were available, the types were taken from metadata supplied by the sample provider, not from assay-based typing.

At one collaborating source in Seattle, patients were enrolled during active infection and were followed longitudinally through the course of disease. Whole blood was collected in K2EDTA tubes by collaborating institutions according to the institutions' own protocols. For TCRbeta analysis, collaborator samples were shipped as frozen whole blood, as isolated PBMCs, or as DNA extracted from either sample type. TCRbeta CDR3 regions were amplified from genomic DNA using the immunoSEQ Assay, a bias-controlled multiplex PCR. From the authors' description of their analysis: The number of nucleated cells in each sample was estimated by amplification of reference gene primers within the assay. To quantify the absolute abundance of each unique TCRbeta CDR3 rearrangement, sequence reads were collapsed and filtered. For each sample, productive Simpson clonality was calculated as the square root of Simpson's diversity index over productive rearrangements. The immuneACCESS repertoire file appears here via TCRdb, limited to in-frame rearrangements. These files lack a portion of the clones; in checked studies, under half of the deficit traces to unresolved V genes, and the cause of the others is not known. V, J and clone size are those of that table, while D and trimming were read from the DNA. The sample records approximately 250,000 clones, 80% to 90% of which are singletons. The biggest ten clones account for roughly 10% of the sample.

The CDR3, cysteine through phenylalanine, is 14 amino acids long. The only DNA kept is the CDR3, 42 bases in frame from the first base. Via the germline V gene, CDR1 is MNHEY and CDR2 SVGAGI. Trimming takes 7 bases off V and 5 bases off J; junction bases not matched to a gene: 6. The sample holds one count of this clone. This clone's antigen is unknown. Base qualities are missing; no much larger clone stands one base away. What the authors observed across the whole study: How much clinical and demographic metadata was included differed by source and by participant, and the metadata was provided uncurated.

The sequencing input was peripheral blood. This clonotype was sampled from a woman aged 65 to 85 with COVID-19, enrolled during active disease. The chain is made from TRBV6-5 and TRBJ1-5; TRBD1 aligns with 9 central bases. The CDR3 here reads CASTAGQGDQPQHF. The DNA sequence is TGTGCCAGCACTGCGGGACAGGGCGATCAGCCCCAGCATTTT.